Following are 27 T cell receptor beta chains from one sample sequenced in a study of T cells in Graves' hyperthyroidism and ophthalmopathy. Authors of the study amplified TCR beta CDR3 regions from RNA transcripts. The HTBI primer set served for first-round RT-PCR of the TCR CDR3. TCRdb redid the calling of the multiplex PCR reads with MiXCR, one entry per CDR3 protein. The sample comprises around 350,000 distinct CDR3 sequences, over 15% of which are singletons, and 3.7% rests with the top ten. The sample consisted of blood. These receptors were collected from a woman aged 18-30 years with Graves' hyperthyroidism.

This clonotype appeared a few times. The chain uses TRBV6-1 and TRBJ1-1, with 9 bases fitting TRBD1. The germline gives CDR1 MNHNS, CDR2 SASEGT. This CDR3 region has 13 residues. Germline trimming cut 7 bases from V and 5 bases from J; bases unmatched to any gene: 5. CDR3 sequence: CASTRQGGTEAFF. CDR3 coding DNA: TGTGCCAGCACTCGACAGGGGGGGACTGAAGCTTTCTTT.

In this sample, this clonotype turned up many times. The chain joins TRBV19 to TRBJ1-1; tentative D call: TRBD1 (5 bases). This CDR3 spans 15 amino acids. Germline V CDR1 and CDR2: LNHDA, SQIVND (reference sequence). Trimming pared 7 bases from V and 6 bases from J, leaving 21 bases between. The CDR3 nucleotides read TGTGCCAGTAAAGGAGGGGTAAGAAATGGAGCTGAAGCTTTCTTT. This gives the protein CASKGGVRNGAEAFF. The variable domain in full, with the rest retrieved from reference TRBV19 and TRBJ1-1, is DGGITQSPKYLFRKEGQNVTLSCEQNLNHDAMYWYRQDPGQGLRLIYYSQIVNDFQKGDIAEGYSVSREKKESFPLTVTSAQKNPTAFYLCASKGGVRNGAEAFFGQGTRLTVV.

This clonotype has at least ten counts. The chain couples TRBV18 to TRBJ2-2; 10 nucleotides line up with TRBD1. V gave up 1 base and J gave up 6 bases; unmatched junction bases: 5. This CDR3 is built from 16 residues. CDR1 and CDR2 from the germline V gene are KGHSH and LQKENI. CDR3 bases: TGTGCCAGCTCACCACGGCTGGACAGGGGGTCCGGGGAGCTGTTTTTT. It specifies CASSPRLDRGSGELFF.

J is TRBJ1-5 and V is TRBV19; D is unresolved. Germline V lookup: CDR1 LNHDA, CDR2 SQIVND (reference sequence). This CDR3 has 12 amino acids. V lost 5 bases, J lost 4 bases, and 6 bases lay in between. CDR3: CASSLKNQPQHF. The CDR3 region has the DNA TGTGCCAGTAGTTTGAAGAATCAGCCCCAGCATTTT. The full variable domain, its missing parts supplied by reference TRBV19 and TRBJ1-5, is DGGITQSPKYLFRKEGQNVTLSCEQNLNHDAMYWYRQDPGQGLRLIYYSQIVNDFQKGDIAEGYSVSREKKESFPLTVTSAQKNPTAFYLCASSLKNQPQHFGDGTRLSIL.

This clonotype was picked up many times. V gene TRBV10-3 combines with J gene TRBJ2-5; no reliable D call. Per germline, CDR1 ENHRY and CDR2 SYGVKD. This CDR3 has 13 residues. The V end was cut by 6 bases, the J end by 3 bases, with 11 bases between. For the CDR3, the DNA is TGTGCCATCAGGACGCGGCCCAAAGAGACCCAGTACTTC. Its protein is CAIRTRPKETQYF.

This clonotype was seen ten or more times. The J gene is TRBJ2-5, the V gene TRBV9, with D possibly TRBD1 on 6 matching bases. V lost 0 bases to trimming and J lost 5 bases, with 11 bases between them. The germline CDR1 and CDR2 sequences are SGDLS and YYNGEE. The CDR3 runs 14 residues. The CDR3 DNA reads as TGTGCCAGCAGCGTAGTTGGGGGCTTCGAGACCCAGTACTTC. It is translated as CASSVVGGFETQYF.

At least ten counts were recorded for this clonotype. The junction and the germline gene differ at one end; a read error may be behind it. The chain uses TRBV5-1 and TRBJ1-1; D is unresolved. The CDR3 is made up of 14 amino acids. The germline V gene encodes CDR1 SGHRS and CDR2 YFSETQ. CDR3 nucleotides: TGTGCCAGCAGCTTAGTGACGGGGAACACTGAAGCTTTCTTT. Encoded protein: CASSLVTGNTEAFF.

In its sample, this clonotype was seen many times. V gene TRBV9 combines with J gene TRBJ2-2; TRBD1 or TRBD2 may be the D gene (6 bases each). Germline V lookup: CDR1 SGDLS, CDR2 YYNGEE. The CDR3 spans 16 residues. The V end lost 3 bases, the J end lost 8 bases, and 20 bases lay between the germline ends. The CDR3 protein is CASSEGGHPGVGELFF. In DNA, the CDR3 is TGTGCCAGCAGCGAGGGGGGACATCCCGGTGTAGGGGAGCTGTTTTTT.

This clonotype has at least ten counts. V gene TRBV13 combines with J gene TRBJ1-1; D gene uncertain. The CDR3 length is 11 residues. Germline V gene data show CDR1 as PRHDT and CDR2 as FYEKMQ (reference sequence). Trimming took off 2 bases at V and 8 bases at J, with 6 bases between the two ends. The DNA of the CDR3 is TGTGCCAGCAGCTTACAGTTAGAAGCTTTCTTT. Translation gives CASSLQLEAFF.

This clonotype was counted ten times or more. V is TRBV28 and J is TRBJ2-3, with D perhaps being TRBD1 or TRBD2 (5 bases each). V lost 2 bases and J 14 bases, leaving 23 bases between the germline ends. The CDR3 covers 15 residues. In germline, CDR1 is MDHEN, CDR2 SYDVKM. In DNA, the CDR3 is TGTGCCAGCAGTTTAGTCATGAGGGCTCCCACTGACAGGTATTTT. It translates to CASSLVMRAPTDRYF.

The table lists this clonotype with a count of one. Just one base apart from a much larger clone, this may be a read error. The chain links TRBV18 to TRBJ2-7, with D hard to call. Looked up from germline, CDR1 is KGHSH and CDR2 is LQKENI. This CDR3 is built from 13 residues. The CDR3 DNA sequence: TGTGCCAGCTTACCACGGGTAGGCTACGAGCAGTACTTC. Translating it yields CASLPRVGYEQYF.

This clonotype was seen ten or more times. The V gene is TRBV7-9, the J gene TRBJ1-2; 8 positions match TRBD1. The CDR3 length is 15 residues. After removal of 1 base from V and 5 bases from J, the junction contained 6 bases not matched to a gene. Germline-derived CDR1 and CDR2 are SEHNR and FQNEAQ (reference sequence). The CDR3 sequence: CASSLEKDRVYGYTF. The DNA of the CDR3 is TGTGCCAGCAGCTTAGAGAAGGACAGGGTTTATGGCTACACCTTC.

This clonotype was seen many times. The V gene is TRBV12-3 or TRBV12-4, the J gene TRBJ2-7; 7 bases align to TRBD2. This CDR3 region has 15 residues. V dropped 2 bases and J dropped 1; count of bases not matched to a gene: 5. The CDR3 DNA is TGTGCCAGCAGTTTAAGCGGGGTGACTTCCTACGAGCAGTACTTC. This encodes CASSLSGVTSYEQYF.

The rearrangement joins TRBV12-5 to TRBJ2-4; 9 positions match TRBD1. This CDR3 has 20 residues. The V gene's germline CDR1 is LGHNT and CDR2 FRNRAP. The J segment lost 3 bases and the V segment lost 5 bases, leaving 20 bases of the junction unmatched. The CDR3 nucleotides read TGTGCTAGTGGTCTATTATCACAGGGGGCGAATAAGGTTAACAAAAACATTCAGTACTTC. Its protein product is CASGLLSQGANKVNKNIQYF.

This clonotype has ten or more counts. This chain connects TRBV2 to TRBJ1-1; D call uncertain. There are 13 residues in the CDR3. The V gene's germline CDR1 is SNHLY and CDR2 FYNNEI. The germline V and J ends were trimmed by 5 bases and 0 bases, with 7 bases remaining between them. The CDR3 loop reads CASSTGVNTEAFF. DNA of the CDR3: TGTGCCAGCAGTACCGGGGTGAACACTGAAGCTTTCTTT.

The genes are TRBV6-1 and TRBJ1-5; D gene ambiguous. The CDR3 has 14 residues. The germline CDR1 and CDR2 sequences are MNHNS and SASEGT. The ends were cut back, 6 bases at V and 10 bases at J, with 19 bases in the middle. The DNA of the CDR3 is TGTGCCAGCAGCTTGATTTACGGCGGTCCCCCCCAGCATTTT. It specifies CASSLIYGGPPQHF.

This clonotype was counted many times. This rearrangement joins TRBV2 to TRBJ2-5, with 8 bases aligning to TRBD2. Germline trimming cut 2 bases from V and 5 bases from J; bases unmatched to any gene: 4. This CDR3 is built from 14 residues. CDR1 is SNHLY and CDR2 is FYNNEI in the germline V gene. This CDR3 reads CASSERGGKETQYF. The CDR3 region has the DNA TGTGCCAGCAGTGAACGGGGGGGCAAGGAGACCCAGTACTTC.

This clonotype was seen repeatedly, ten times or more. V usage is TRBV5-6 and J usage is TRBJ2-7; TRBD1 might be the D (6 bases). Trimming shortened V by 2 bases and J by 3 bases, and 12 bases separated the two germline ends. The germline V gene encodes CDR1 SGHDT and CDR2 YYEEEE. The CDR3 extends over 14 amino acids. The CDR3 here is CASSLRTGNYEQYF. Written as DNA, the CDR3 is TGTGCCAGCAGCTTACGTACAGGGAACTACGAGCAGTACTTC.

This sequence joins TRBV11-2 and TRBJ1-5, with TRBD1 matching 8 bases. Trimming cost V 5 bases and J 5 bases; bases outside gene matches: 5. The CDR3 length is 14 residues. Germline lookup yields CDR1 SGHAT and CDR2 FQNNGV. CDR3 in amino acids: CASSRPGGDQPQHF. CDR3 nucleotide sequence: TGTGCCAGCAGCCGACCAGGGGGCGATCAGCCCCAGCATTTT.

Comments on this clonotype: The junction and the germline gene differ at one end; a read error may be behind it. The chain recombines TRBV5-1 with TRBJ2-2, with D possibly being TRBD2 (5 bases). The length of the CDR3 is 15 residues. Germline V CDR1 and CDR2: SGHRS, YFSETQ. The CDR3 DNA reads as TGCGCCAGCAGCACTGGACCCGTGAACACCGGGGAGCTGTGTTTT. Translation: CASSTGPVNTGELCF.

The chain uses TRBV20-1 and TRBJ1-3; D possibly corresponds to TRBD1 (6 bases). Germline CDR1 and CDR2: DFQATT and SNEGSKA (reference sequence). Trimming stripped 5 bases from V and 2 bases from J, with 13 bases between. The CDR3 loop spans 14 amino acids. The CDR3 coding sequence is TGCAGTGCTGAGGTACAGGGTCCTGGAAACACCATATATTTT. It codes for CSAEVQGPGNTIYF.

This clonotype has only a few counts. V is TRBV12-3 or TRBV12-4 and J is TRBJ1-3; D unclear. The CDR3 sequence is 13 residues long. Trimming took off 4 bases at V and 4 bases at J, with 8 bases between the two ends. In nucleotides, the CDR3 is TGTGCCAGCAGTTCCGGGTTAGGAAACACCATATATTTT. It codes for CASSSGLGNTIYF.

This clonotype ranks as medium-sized. V gene TRBV15 combines with J gene TRBJ1-5; D gene unclear. This CDR3 region has 16 residues. Germline V lookup: CDR1 LNHNV, CDR2 YYDKDF (reference sequence). V was cut by 1 base and J by 0 bases, with 10 bases left in between. The CDR3 coding sequence is TGTGCCACCAGCAGAGGGGATTCGTATAGCAATCAGCCCCAGCATTTT. This gives the protein CATSRGDSYSNQPQHF.

Many counts were recorded for this clonotype. The chain recombines TRBV29-1 with TRBJ1-2, with TRBD1 matching 9 bases. The J segment lost 7 bases and the V segment lost 6 bases, leaving 9 bases of the junction unmatched. Per the germline V gene, CDR1 is SQVTM and CDR2 is ANQGSEA. This CDR3 is 13 amino acids long. The CDR3 bases are TGCAGCGTCGAAACCTGGACAGGGGTTGGCTACACCTTC. Protein product: CSVETWTGVGYTF.

This clonotype showed up many times. The J gene is TRBJ1-5, the V gene TRBV3-1, with D possibly being TRBD1 (5 bases). Germline CDR1 and CDR2: LGHDT and YNNKEL (reference sequence). V lost 0 bases, J lost 5 bases, and 5 bases lay in between. The length of the CDR3 is 13 residues. The CDR3 DNA follows: TGTGCCAGCAGCCAAGACAGGGATCAGCCCCAGCATTTT. Its protein is CASSQDRDQPQHF.

Many counts were recorded for this clonotype. The V call is TRBV6-2 or TRBV6-3, the J call TRBJ1-5; D is possibly TRBD1 (6 bases). Germline V gives CDR1 MNHEY, CDR2 SVGEGT. This CDR3 has 13 residues. CDR3: CAIQRGREQPQHF. CDR3 DNA sequence: TGTGCGATACAACGGGGGCGAGAGCAGCCCCAGCATTTT.

The chain uses TRBV7-9 and TRBJ2-5, with D perhaps given as TRBD1 or TRBD2 (5 bases each). The V end lost 4 bases, the J end lost 2 bases, and 11 bases lay between the germline ends. The CDR3 extends over 14 amino acids. Germline-derived CDR1 and CDR2 are SEHNR and FQNEAQ (reference sequence). CDR3 sequence reads: CASSWGGSQETQYF. The CDR3 nucleotides are TGTGCCAGCAGCTGGGGCGGGTCGCAAGAGACCCAGTACTTC.